The 15 T cell receptor beta chains presented below share a single source sample, sequenced in a study of siplizumab effects on memory and regulatory T cells. Clones were sequenced by immunoSEQ multiplex PCR, and TCRdb holds only the in-frame ones, with some missing. This table holds about 100,000 clones, about 95% found once. The sequenced sample was non-Treg CD4+ T cells sorted from blood. The source of these receptors is a human donor in good health.

CDR3: CASARTGSNTGELFF. CDR3 sequence (DNA): TGTGCCAGTGCCCGGACAGGATCGAACACCGGGGAGCTGTTTTTT. V and J are TRBV19 and TRBJ2-2; 7 bases fit TRBD1. Per the germline V gene, CDR1 is LNHDA and CDR2 is SQIVND (reference sequence). Trimming took 8 bases from V and 0 from J; bases not matched to a gene: 6. This CDR3 is 15 amino acids long.

J is TRBJ2-1 and V is TRBV5-4, with 8 bases lining up with TRBD2. With V trimmed by 4 bases and J by 0 bases, 6 bases remained unmatched. CDR1 is SGHNT and CDR2 is YYREEE in the germline V gene (reference sequence). The CDR3 loop spans 16 amino acids. The CDR3 here is CASSQGAGGSYNEQFF. CDR3 in DNA: TGTGCCAGCAGCCAGGGTGCGGGAGGCTCCTACAATGAGCAGTTCTTC.

The chain is built from TRBV5-1 and TRBJ2-3; no definite D call. CDR3 length equals 12 residues. Germline CDR1 SGHRS, CDR2 YFSETQ. Trimming took 5 bases from V and 6 from J, leaving 10 bases between them. CDR3 amino acids: CASSSGRDTQYF. In DNA, the CDR3 is TGCGCCAGCAGTTCGGGTCGGGATACGCAGTATTTT.

V and J are TRBV6-1 and TRBJ1-1; TRBD1 matches 7 bases. This CDR3 has 13 amino acids. The germline V gene encodes CDR1 MNHNS and CDR2 SASEGT. V lost 7 bases to trimming and J lost 3 bases; unmatched junction nucleotides: 5. CDR3 DNA: TGTGCCAGCACTGGACAGGAATACACTGAAGCTTTCTTT. Translation: CASTGQEYTEAFF.

In its sample, this clone was seen a few times. The chain couples TRBV6-5 to TRBJ1-1; D uncertain. Looked up from germline, CDR1 is MNHEY and CDR2 is SVGAGI. Deletions cut 6 bases from V and 8 bases from J, with 10 bases between. This CDR3 has 11 amino acids. DNA of the CDR3: TGTGCCAGCAGCCCCGGGAGCGAAGCTTTCTTT. Translated: CASSPGSEAFF.

The genes are TRBV25-1 and TRBJ2-3; D might be TRBD1 (6 bases). This CDR3 region has 13 residues. CDR1 is MGHDK, CDR2 SYGVNS, per germline. Trimming pared 8 bases from V and 2 bases from J, leaving 11 bases between. This CDR3 reads CASRGQFTDTQYF. The CDR3 DNA reads TGTGCCAGCCGTGGACAGTTCACAGATACGCAGTATTTT.

The V and J genes are TRBV6-6 and TRBJ2-3; weak D call: TRBD2 (6 bases). Per germline, CDR1 MNHNY and CDR2 SVGAGI (reference sequence). The CDR3 is 15 residues long. Trimming pared 0 bases from V and 3 bases from J, leaving 10 bases between. The CDR3 spells CASSYSIGGTDTQYF. For the CDR3, the DNA is TGTGCCAGCAGTTACTCGATCGGAGGGACAGATACGCAGTATTTT.

The rearrangement links TRBV2 to TRBJ1-2; 7 positions agree with TRBD1. In germline, CDR1 is SNHLY, CDR2 FYNNEI. The CDR3 is made up of 15 amino acids. V dropped 4 bases and J dropped 8; count of bases not matched to a gene: 13. The CDR3 DNA reads TGTGCCAGCAGTGTAATTGACAGGGCAGTGAGAGGCTACACCTTC. Translated, it gives CASSVIDRAVRGYTF.

Comments on this clone: Relative to the germline gene, one junction end is altered; a read error may explain this. Different DNA sequences within this sample yield the same CDR3. The chain carries TRBV19 and TRBJ2-2, with a possible D match to TRBD2 (5 bases). The CDR3 loop spans 15 amino acids. Per the germline V gene, CDR1 is LNHDA and CDR2 is SQIVND (reference sequence). CDR3 loop: CASTVGWLGTGELFF. The CDR3 region has the DNA TGTGCCAGTACAGTGGGGTGGCTGGGCACCGGGGAACTGTTTTTT.

The CDR3 sequence: CASSWSGSPNNEQFF. The DNA for the CDR3 is TGCGCCAGCAGCTGGAGCGGGAGCCCGAACAATGAGCAGTTCTTC. The rearrangement uses TRBV5-1 and TRBJ2-1; 8 nucleotides agree with TRBD2. Germline values: CDR1 SGHRS, CDR2 YFSETQ. After removal of 3 bases from V and 5 bases from J, the junction contained 7 bases not matched to a gene. This CDR3 comprises 15 residues.

In this sample, this clone turned up a few times. The V gene is TRBV28, the J gene TRBJ1-1, with a tentative D call TRBD1 (5 bases). V lost 2 bases and J 0 bases, leaving 10 bases between the germline ends. Germline assignment: CDR1 MDHEN and CDR2 SYDVKM. The CDR3 has 15 amino acids. Here the CDR3 reads CASSLGGVMNTEAFF. The CDR3, as DNA: TGTGCCAGCAGTTTAGGGGGGGTAATGAACACTGAAGCTTTCTTT.

Written as DNA, the CDR3 is TGTGCCAGCAGACCCCGGGCTTACTCTGGAAACACCATATATTTT. This translates into CASRPRAYSGNTIYF. V gene TRBV6-5 combines with J gene TRBJ1-3; no firm D call. CDR3 length: 15 amino acids. V was clipped by 6 bases and J by 0 bases, with 12 bases between them. Germline lookup yields CDR1 MNHEY and CDR2 SVGAGI.

The chain carries TRBV7-2 and TRBJ2-3, with 7 bases matching TRBD2. Germline trimming cut 2 bases from V and 2 bases from J; bases unmatched to any gene: 10. Germline V gives CDR1 SGHTA, CDR2 FQGNSA. The CDR3 sequence is 17 residues long. CDR3 loop: CASSLQVAGIYTDTQYF. In DNA form, the CDR3 reads TGTGCCAGCAGCTTACAGGTAGCGGGCATTTACACAGATACGCAGTATTTT.

The chain combines TRBV29-1 with TRBJ1-5, with D possibly being TRBD1 (6 bases). The germline gives CDR1 SQVTM, CDR2 ANQGSEA. The V gene lost 8 bases and the J gene lost 5 bases, with 22 bases spanning the gap. CDR3 size: 15 residues. CDR3 bases: TGCAGCATAGCCCAGGGGACCGACGGAGATCAGCCCCAGCATTTT. It specifies CSIAQGTDGDQPQHF.

The chain employs TRBV7-9 and TRBJ1-2; 10 bases are a match to TRBD1. After removal of 7 bases from V and 0 bases from J, the junction contained 17 bases not matched to a gene. The CDR3 totals 19 residues. In germline, CDR1 is SEHNR, CDR2 FQNEAQ (reference sequence). CDR3 amino acids: CASTRSWTGGKSANYGYTF. CDR3 bases: TGTGCCAGCACCAGATCTTGGACAGGGGGAAAGTCAGCTAACTATGGCTACACCTTC.